Following are 27 T cell receptor beta chains from one sample sequenced in a study of sequential checkpoint blockade in melanoma. Clones were read by immunoSEQ multiplex PCR, and TCRdb kept only the in-frame ones, dropping some. Here the sample spans 5,500 to 6,500 clones, approximately 52% being singletons. Treatment noted: randomized to nivolumab then ipilimumab (arm A) or the reverse (arm B). Sequencing used CD8+ T cells sorted from blood (inferred from file names), obtained from a patient given nivolumab and ipilimumab in sequence. These receptors all come from a human patient with melanoma. Some clones in this sample may be carry-over from other donors' samples.

This clone was counted only a few times. The rearrangement uses TRBV28 and TRBJ2-7; 8 nucleotides line up with TRBD1. V was clipped by 3 bases and J by 6 bases; unmatched bases: 7. The CDR3 runs to 14 residues. Germline CDR1 is MDHEN and CDR2 is SYDVKM. The CDR3 nucleotides read TGTGCCAGCAGTTTCATGGCAGGGGGCGCCGAGCAGTACTTC. As protein: CASSFMAGGAEQYF.

This clone is medium-sized (0.01 to 0.1%). This rearrangement joins TRBV6-5 to TRBJ2-7; 7 bases are shared with TRBD2. Losses at the gene ends were 0 bases for V and 0 bases for J; bases not matched to a gene: 5. CDR3 size: 16 residues. Germline CDR1 reads MNHEY; CDR2 reads SVGAGI. For the CDR3, the DNA is TGTGCCAGCAGTTACTCCGGGGGGTCCAGCTCCTACGAGCAGTACTTC. Translating it yields CASSYSGGSSSYEQYF.

This clone was observed a handful of times. The J gene is TRBJ2-7, the V gene TRBV19, with 7 bases lining up with TRBD2. Germline loops: CDR1 LNHDA, CDR2 SQIVND (reference sequence). This CDR3 spans 13 amino acids. J was trimmed by 0 bases and V by 4 bases; bases with no gene match: 0. CDR3 in amino acids: CASSSGGSYEQYF. Here the CDR3 DNA reads TGTGCCAGTAGTAGCGGGGGCTCCTACGAGCAGTACTTC.

This clone was counted once. The CDR3 DNA sequence: TGTGCCAGCAGTCCCACGACAGGGGGCGTATCCTACGAGCAGTACTTC. As protein: CASSPTTGGVSYEQYF. The chain combines TRBV27 with TRBJ2-7, with TRBD1 matching over 10 bases. CDR3 length: 16 residues. Per the germline V gene, CDR1 is MNHEY and CDR2 is SMNVEV (reference sequence). Germline trimming cut 5 bases from V and 1 base from J; bases unmatched to any gene: 8.

By frequency in the sample, this clone is large. The chain couples TRBV5-4 to TRBJ2-7; 7 bases are a match to TRBD1. The junction had 4 bases not matched to a gene; V was cut back by 0 bases and J by 7 bases. Germline CDR1 is SGHNT and CDR2 is YYREEE (reference sequence). This CDR3 region has 13 residues. Here the CDR3 reads CASSLGQGWEQYF. DNA of the CDR3: TGTGCCAGCAGCTTGGGACAGGGATGGGAGCAGTACTTC.

The V call is TRBV7-9, the J call TRBJ1-4; tentative D call: TRBD1 (5 bases). Per germline, CDR1 SEHNR and CDR2 FQNEAQ (reference sequence). This CDR3 has 16 residues. Trimming shortened V by 2 bases and J by 4 bases, and 14 bases separated the two germline ends. The CDR3 is CASSLWAGQVNEKLFF. DNA for the CDR3: TGTGCCAGCAGCTTATGGGCAGGACAAGTTAATGAAAAACTGTTTTTT.

The rearrangement links TRBV5-1 to TRBJ1-2, with 8 positions matching TRBD1. The CDR3 runs to 15 residues. Germline V CDR1 and CDR2: SGHRS, YFSETQ. V gave up 4 bases and J gave up 6 bases; unmatched junction bases: 11. Here the CDR3 reads CASSTVTGGSDGYTF. The CDR3 nucleotides are TGCGCCAGCAGCACAGTTACAGGGGGATCGGATGGCTACACCTTC.

This clone came up a few times. The rearrangement links TRBV4-3 to TRBJ2-7, with TRBD1 matching 10 bases. The trim removed 4 bases at V and 5 bases at J, leaving 8 bases unmatched. The CDR3 extends over 15 amino acids. CDR1 is LGHNA, CDR2 YSLEER, per germline. CDR3 bases: TGCGCCAGCAGCCCTTCTCGGGACAGGGGTCACGAGCAGTACTTC. This gives the protein CASSPSRDRGHEQYF.

The V gene is TRBV7-8, the J gene TRBJ2-3; 8 bases match TRBD1. Germline V lookup: CDR1 SGHVS, CDR2 FQNEAQ. V lost 5 bases, J lost 1 base, and 5 bases stayed unmatched. This CDR3 comprises 15 residues. The CDR3 here is CASSADRGRTDTQYF. CDR3 bases: TGTGCCAGCAGCGCCGACAGGGGACGCACAGATACGCAGTATTTT.

The chain combines TRBV19 with TRBJ1-6, with no clear D. The germline V gene encodes CDR1 LNHDA and CDR2 SQIVND (reference sequence). The CDR3 consists of 14 residues. Trimming removed 4 bases at V and 7 bases at J, with 11 bases between. The CDR3 spells CASSTRTGNSPLHF. CDR3 in DNA: TGTGCCAGTAGTACTAGGACTGGAAATTCACCCCTCCACTTT.

The CDR3 loop reads CSVEFFGGAPNEQFF. The CDR3 region has the DNA TGCAGCGTTGAATTTTTCGGGGGGGCCCCCAATGAGCAGTTCTTC. This chain connects TRBV29-1 to TRBJ2-1, with 8 nucleotides matching TRBD2. CDR3 length equals 15 residues. The trim removed 2 bases at V and 6 bases at J, leaving 9 bases unmatched. Germline lookup yields CDR1 SQVTM and CDR2 ANQGSEA.

This sequence joins TRBV6-5 and TRBJ1-1, with a tentative D call TRBD1 (6 bases). CDR1 MNHEY and CDR2 SVGAGI come from the germline V gene. The V and J ends lost 1 base and 1 base respectively, with 10 bases between them. The CDR3 sequence is 15 residues long. CDR3 in DNA: TGTGCCAGCAGTTACTACGGGGGGCCGAACACTGAAGCTTTCTTT. Translating it yields CASSYYGGPNTEAFF.

This chain links TRBV27 with TRBJ1-5; D is possibly TRBD1 (6 bases). V was shortened by 2 bases and J by 4 bases, with 18 bases between the two germline ends. Germline CDR1 reads MNHEY; CDR2 reads SMNVEV (reference sequence). CDR3 length: 17 residues. Here the CDR3 reads CASSLRPAGTQNQPQHF. The DNA of the CDR3 is TGTGCCAGCAGTTTAAGACCTGCCGGGACACAGAATCAGCCCCAGCATTTT.

This clone was detected only a few times. The chain recombines TRBV4-3 with TRBJ1-1; no definite D call. Looked up from germline, CDR1 is LGHNA and CDR2 is YSLEER. This CDR3 is built from 14 residues. V was clipped by 3 bases and J by 0 bases, with 8 bases between them. The CDR3 spells CASSHPVLNTEAFF. The CDR3 nucleotides read TGCGCCAGCAGCCACCCAGTACTGAACACTGAAGCTTTCTTT.

V usage is TRBV7-9 and J usage is TRBJ1-2, with D maybe TRBD1 (6 bases). V gave up 1 base and J gave up 6 bases, with 18 bases separating them. Germline V lookup: CDR1 SEHNR, CDR2 FQNEAQ (reference sequence). The CDR3 loop spans 16 amino acids. CDR3 DNA: TGTGCCAGCAGCTTAGTCGGACAGCTTCCAGGGGATGGCTACACCTTC. Its translation: CASSLVGQLPGDGYTF.

Sample share makes this clone medium-sized. V is TRBV19 and J is TRBJ1-1; 7 positions agree with TRBD1. Germline lookup yields CDR1 LNHDA and CDR2 SQIVND (reference sequence). This CDR3 is 13 amino acids long. V lost 8 bases to trimming and J lost 1 base; unmatched junction nucleotides: 4. CDR3 loop: CASDRVPNTEAFF. The CDR3 bases are TGTGCCAGTGACAGGGTTCCGAACACTGAAGCTTTCTTT.

Many counts were recorded for this clone. The chain links TRBV9 to TRBJ2-7; D is uncertain. Trimming pared 4 bases from V and 2 bases from J, leaving 13 bases between. CDR1 is SGDLS, CDR2 YYNGEE, per germline. The CDR3 is 14 amino acids. The DNA of the CDR3 is TGTGCCAGCAGCTTAGCTGCCACAGCCTACGAGCAGTACTTC. Translated: CASSLAATAYEQYF.

The V gene is TRBV7-8, the J gene TRBJ1-1, with D possibly being TRBD1 (5 bases). CDR1 is SGHVS, CDR2 FQNEAQ, per germline. The CDR3 covers 21 residues. V lost 0 bases to trimming and J lost 0 bases, with 26 bases between them. The CDR3 protein is CASSLATTVWGVEYMNTEAFF. CDR3 in DNA: TGTGCCAGCAGCTTAGCGACCACAGTTTGGGGGGTAGAGTACATGAACACTGAAGCTTTCTTT.

This clone was counted between two and nine times. The chain uses TRBV28 and TRBJ1-5, with a tentative D call TRBD1 (5 bases). The CDR3 covers 13 residues. Germline assignment: CDR1 MDHEN and CDR2 SYDVKM. Trimming pared 7 bases from V and 5 bases from J, leaving 12 bases between. The CDR3 here is CASNRWGDQPQHF. The CDR3 nucleotides are TGTGCCAGCAACAGGTGGGGGGATCAGCCCCAGCATTTT.

The rearrangement uses TRBV27 and TRBJ1-6; 10 nucleotides align to TRBD1. J lost 8 bases, V lost 4 bases, and 5 bases had no gene match. Per the germline V gene, CDR1 is MNHEY and CDR2 is SMNVEV (reference sequence). The length of the CDR3 is 15 residues. The CDR3 DNA sequence: TGTGCCAGCAGTTCGACAGGGGGCGGTGATTCACCCCTCCACTTT. Amino acid sequence: CASSSTGGGDSPLHF.

This clone is termed medium-sized. The same CDR3 also results from other DNA sequences found in this sample. The V and J genes are TRBV5-1 and TRBJ1-5; maybe TRBD1 (5 bases). The germline V gene encodes CDR1 SGHRS and CDR2 YFSETQ. This CDR3 region has 13 residues. The V gene lost 2 bases and the J gene lost 5 bases, with 8 bases spanning the gap. The CDR3, as DNA: TGCGCCAGCAGCTTTGAAGGGGATCAGCCCCAGCATTTT. Translation: CASSFEGDQPQHF.

CDR3 sequence (DNA): TGTGCCAGCAGCTTAGGTCCGGGACTTTCCTACGAGCAGTACTTC. It specifies CASSLGPGLSYEQYF. The chain recombines TRBV27 with TRBJ2-7; perhaps TRBD2 as D (6 bases). Germline loops: CDR1 MNHEY, CDR2 SMNVEV (reference sequence). The CDR3 length is 15 residues. V was shortened by 6 bases and J by 1 base, with 16 bases between the two germline ends.

The chain has TRBV9 and TRBJ1-2, with TRBD1 matching over 7 bases. CDR1 is SGDLS and CDR2 is YYNGEE in the germline V gene. Trimming removed 0 bases from V and 1 base from J; junction bases left unmatched: 6. The CDR3 totals 16 residues. The CDR3 DNA reads as TGTGCCAGCAGCGTAGGCGAGGGACAGCTTAACTATGGCTACACCTTC. Translating gives CASSVGEGQLNYGYTF. The full variable domain, in which reference TRBV9 and TRBJ1-2 provide the parts outside the CDR3, is DSGVTQTPKHLITATGQRVTLRCSPRSGDLSVYWYQQSLDQGLQFLIQYYNGEERAKGNILERFSAQQFPDLHSELNLSSLELGDSALYFCASSVGEGQLNYGYTFGSGTRLTVV.

This chain uses TRBV6-4 with TRBJ2-7; tentative D call: TRBD2 (6 bases). The V gene's germline CDR1 is MRHNA and CDR2 SNTAGT. CDR3 length: 14 residues. With 4 bases removed from V and 4 bases from J, the gap between germline ends came to 14 bases. CDR3 sequence: CASSAHLAIYEQYF. In nucleotides, the CDR3 is TGTGCCAGCAGTGCCCACCTAGCGATTTACGAGCAGTACTTC.

This clone was seen a handful of times. The J gene is TRBJ2-7, the V gene TRBV4-2, with TRBD1 matching over 7 bases. The V segment lost 0 bases and the J segment 3 bases; nucleotides outside the gene matches: 5. The CDR3 runs to 15 residues. Looked up from germline, CDR1 is LGHNA and CDR2 is YNFKEQ. CDR3 sequence reads: CASSQDEGAGYEQYF. CDR3 in DNA: TGTGCCAGCAGCCAAGACGAGGGGGCGGGCTACGAGCAGTACTTC.

J is TRBJ1-2 and V is TRBV9, with 9 bases fitting TRBD1. CDR3 length: 12 amino acids. Looked up from germline, CDR1 is SGDLS and CDR2 is YYNGEE. Germline trimming cut 5 bases from V and 5 bases from J; bases unmatched to any gene: 1. The DNA for the CDR3 is TGTGCCAGCAGGGACAGGGGTTATGGCTACACCTTC. Residues: CASRDRGYGYTF.

This clone was picked up a small number of times. The gene calls are TRBV15 and TRBJ2-7; possible D gene TRBD1, 6 bases. V lost 9 bases and J 0 bases, leaving 15 bases between the germline ends. Germline V lookup: CDR1 LNHNV, CDR2 YYDKDF (reference sequence). The CDR3 loop spans 14 amino acids. The CDR3 nucleotides read TGTGCCACAGATAAGGGGGATTCCTCCTACGAGCAGTACTTC. This encodes CATDKGDSSYEQYF.